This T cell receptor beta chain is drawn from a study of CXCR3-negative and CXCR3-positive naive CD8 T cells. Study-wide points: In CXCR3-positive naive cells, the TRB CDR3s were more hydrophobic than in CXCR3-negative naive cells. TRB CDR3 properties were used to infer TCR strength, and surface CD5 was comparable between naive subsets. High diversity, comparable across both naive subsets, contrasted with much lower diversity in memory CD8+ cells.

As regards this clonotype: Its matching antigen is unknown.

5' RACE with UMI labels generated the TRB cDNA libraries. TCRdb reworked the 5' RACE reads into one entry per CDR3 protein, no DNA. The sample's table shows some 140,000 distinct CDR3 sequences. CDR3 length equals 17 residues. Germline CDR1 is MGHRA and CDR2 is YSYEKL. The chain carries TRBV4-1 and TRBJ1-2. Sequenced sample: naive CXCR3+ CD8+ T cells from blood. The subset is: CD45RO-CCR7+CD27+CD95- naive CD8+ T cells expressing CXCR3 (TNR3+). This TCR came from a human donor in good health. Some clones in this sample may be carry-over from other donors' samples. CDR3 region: CASSPGPLAWEGAGYTF.